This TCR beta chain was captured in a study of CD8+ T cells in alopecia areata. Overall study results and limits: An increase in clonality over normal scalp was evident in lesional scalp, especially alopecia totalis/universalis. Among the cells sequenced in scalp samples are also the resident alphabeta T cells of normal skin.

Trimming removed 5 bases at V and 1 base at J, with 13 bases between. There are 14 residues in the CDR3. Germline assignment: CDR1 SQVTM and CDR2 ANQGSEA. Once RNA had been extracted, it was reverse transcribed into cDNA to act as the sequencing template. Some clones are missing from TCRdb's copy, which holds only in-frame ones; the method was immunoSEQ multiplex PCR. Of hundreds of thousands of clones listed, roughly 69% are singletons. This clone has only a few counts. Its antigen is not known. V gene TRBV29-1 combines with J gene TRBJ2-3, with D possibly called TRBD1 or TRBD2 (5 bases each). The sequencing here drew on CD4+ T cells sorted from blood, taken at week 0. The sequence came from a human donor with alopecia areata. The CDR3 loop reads CSVSFLGGTDTQYF. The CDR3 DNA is TGCAGCGTTTCCTTTTTGGGGGGCACAGATACGCAGTATTTT.